This is a list of T cell receptor beta chains from one sample in a study of blood T cell repertoires in COVID-19. Clones were read by immunoSEQ multiplex PCR, and TCRdb kept only the in-frame ones, dropping some. The sample carries tens of thousands of clones, about four fifths recorded once. Sequenced: peripheral blood. The receptors were sampled from a man aged 55 to 70 with acute or convalescent COVID-19. Both conserved end residues are part of each CDR3. The order of the fields is J gene, CDR3 length, V gene, CDR3 protein.

>TRBJ2-2|14|TRBV7-9
CASPEAGNTGELFF
>TRBJ2-2|18|TRBV18
CASSPPAAGGLSTGELFF
>TRBJ2-4|14|TRBV28
CASKLGQGLGIQYF
>TRBJ2-1|18|TRBV7-9
CASSLSPSASGFYNEQFF
>TRBJ2-2|13|TRBV7-3
CASSPRPRGELFF
>TRBJ1-5|15|TRBV4-3
CASSQDNRGLEPQHF
>TRBJ2-3|11|TRBV2
CASREEGTQYF
>TRBJ2-5|15|TRBV5-4
CASSPSGGEWETQYF
>TRBJ2-3|13|TRBV7-9
CASSSGTRDTQYF
>TRBJ1-1|14|TRBV7-9
CASSQDTMNTEAFF
>TRBJ2-1|18|TRBV7-2
CASSLAPSGGAGYNEQFF
>TRBJ2-7|14|TRBV3-1/TRBV3-2
CASSPRWHYYEQYF
>TRBJ1-2|14|TRBV18
CASSQGQEPYGYTF
>TRBJ2-7|15|TRBV10-3
CAISETSPASEEQYF
>TRBJ2-3|15|TRBV5-8
CASIPWGGSTDTQYF
>TRBJ2-1|15|TRBV3-1/TRBV3-2
CASSRTSPGVDEQFF
>TRBJ1-2|13|TRBV2
CASSGDSNYGYTF
>TRBJ2-3|16|TRBV5-1
CASSGGHGEGTDTQYF
>TRBJ1-3|13|TRBV12-3/TRBV12-4
CASSLLSGNTIYF
>TRBJ2-3|17|TRBV7-6
CASSLGAGTTLTDTQYF
>TRBJ2-7|12|TRBV10-1
CASSEGPSGQYF
>TRBJ1-1|16|TRBV21-1
CASSKESPGGNTEAFF
>TRBJ1-1|12|TRBV6-2/TRBV6-3
CASSLVHTEAFF
>TRBJ1-5|14|TRBV9
CASSVEGGPQPQHF
>TRBJ1-5|16|TRBV21-1
CAGPGQWACSNQPQHF
>TRBJ1-4|15|TRBV3-1/TRBV3-2
CASSQADRDNEKLFF
>TRBJ2-1|11|TRBV6-5
CAVAREAEQFF
>TRBJ1-2|15|TRBV2
CASSVGTGFNYGYTF
>TRBJ1-5|16|TRBV19
CASSARTGGNNQPQHF
>TRBJ1-1|14|TRBV5-1
CASSLQGSYTEAFF
>TRBJ2-4|13|TRBV7-2
CASSTGQGKVQYF